The source of this T cell receptor (beta chain) is a study of cytomegalovirus exposure and HLA in healthy donors. While unrecorded immune exposures were likely, the donors were nominally healthy when sampled. It was with 60 Vbeta and 13 Jbeta primers that the PCR ran. TCRdb keeps only in-frame clones here, not all; method: immunoSEQ multiplex PCR. Found here are approximately 150,000 clones, roughly two thirds of them singletons; the top ten hold around 4.5%. This CDR3 comprises 13 residues. Germline V gives CDR1 MNHEY, CDR2 SMNVEV (reference sequence). V dropped 6 bases and J dropped 4 bases, with 12 bases sitting between them. Study observations and caveats: Looking again later, the authors saw that most CMV-associated TCR beta chains seemed HLA-restricted. For most subjects, TCR beta sequences were reported to predict HLA-A and HLA-B alleles with accuracy.

About this clone itself: Its antigen is as yet unknown.

The chain links TRBV27 to TRBJ1-2; D is unresolved. The sequenced sample was PBMCs. The TCR originated in a woman aged 18-30 years in good health and CMV-seropositive. The CDR3 loop reads CASRGLPLYGYTF. CDR3 DNA sequence: TGTGCCAGCAGAGGACTGCCGCTCTATGGCTACACCTTC.